The 5 T cell receptor beta chains below come from one sample, sequenced in a study of cytomegalovirus exposure and HLA in healthy donors. The data were produced by immunoSEQ multiplex PCR, yet TCRdb's version contains in-frame clones alone and is incomplete. This sample has roughly 130,000 clones, with roughly 90% found just once. The sequenced sample consisted of PBMCs. These receptors were obtained from a man aged 25-45 years in good health and CMV-seronegative.

The chain uses TRBV11-2 and TRBJ2-7; the D gene is possibly TRBD1 (5 bases). The CDR3 is 14 amino acids. Trimming stripped 4 bases from V and 4 bases from J, with 14 bases between. Germline CDR1 and CDR2: SGHAT and FQNNGV. The CDR3 DNA sequence: TGTGCCAGCAGCTACGGACAAGGGCCTTACGAGCAGTACTTC. Amino acids: CASSYGQGPYEQYF.

This clone appeared a few times. CDR3 amino acids: CASSPGTGINSPLHF. For the CDR3, the DNA is TGTGCCAGCAGCCCCGGGACAGGGATTAATTCACCCCTCCACTTT. The rearrangement links TRBV28 to TRBJ1-6; 9 bases fit TRBD1. V lost 6 bases to trimming and J lost 6 bases; unmatched junction nucleotides: 6. This CDR3 region has 15 residues. Germline CDR1 reads MDHEN; CDR2 reads SYDVKM.

This chain connects TRBV9 to TRBJ2-6; 9 nucleotides align to TRBD1. Trimming at V came to 3 bases and at J to 0 bases, leaving 4 bases not matched to a gene. This CDR3 comprises 17 residues. CDR1 and CDR2 (germline): SGDLS, YYNGEE. The CDR3, as DNA: TGTGCCAGCAGCGATGGGACAGGGCCCTCTGGGGCCAACGTCCTGACTTTC. Protein: CASSDGTGPSGANVLTF.

V gene TRBV7-2 combines with J gene TRBJ1-6; D may be TRBD1 (5 bases). This CDR3 is 14 amino acids long. Trimming removed 5 bases from V and 5 bases from J, with 10 bases in between. Germline CDR1 reads SGHTA; CDR2 reads FQGNSA. CDR3 nucleotide sequence: TGTGCCAGCAGCCCAGACAGAAATAATTCACCCCTCCACTTT. Protein product: CASSPDRNNSPLHF.

The CDR3 bases are TGTGCCAGCAGTAGCAACCGGGACAGGCGGCTACCTCCCCACTATGGCTACACCTTC. Amino acids: CASSSNRDRRLPPHYGYTF. The chain has TRBV28 and TRBJ1-2, with 8 bases that match TRBD1. The V and J ends lost 5 bases and 3 bases, in that order; junction bases with no gene match: 20. The germline V gene has CDR1 MDHEN and CDR2 SYDVKM. The CDR3 is 19 amino acids.